Listed here is a single T cell receptor beta chain. Its cognate antigen is unknown. The sample is drawn from a study of untreated major depressive disorder. Whole-study results and caveats: All top five TRBV05-01 clones per subject were private clones.

TCRdb's copy holds only in-frame clones and misses some; the assay was immunoSEQ multiplex PCR. The data show more than 20,000 clones, approximately 92% seen once. V was pared by 4 bases and J by 4 bases, with 10 bases between. Germline CDR1 is SQVTM and CDR2 is ANQGSEA. The CDR3 extends over 12 amino acids. The clonotype originates from a man aged 30 to 39 in good health. The sequenced sample was CD4+ T cells from PBMCs. The genes are TRBV29-1 and TRBJ2-5; D is possibly TRBD2 (5 bases). The CDR3: CSVAGKGETQYF. The CDR3 DNA sequence: TGCAGCGTTGCCGGGAAAGGAGAGACCCAGTACTTC.